In this sample, the clone carrying this T cell receptor beta chain turned up once. There are 14 residues in the CDR3. The V segment lost 4 bases and the J segment 1 base; nucleotides outside the gene matches: 5. Germline V lookup: CDR1 SGDLS, CDR2 YYNGEE. Methods used by the authors: From reference gene primer amplification, estimates of nucleated cell counts were derived. Here immunoSEQ multiplex PCR was the method, and the copy in TCRdb shows in-frame clones only, minus some. The DNA was the basis for D and trimming; V, J and clone size are from that table. The sample consists of about 280,000 clones, roughly 88% of them appearing once. These data are taken from a study of blood T cell repertoires in COVID-19. Study-wide background: Both acute and convalescent COVID-19 samples were obtained from the United States, Italy and Spain. T cells, B-cell-depleted T cells, or PBMCs provided the cDNA or gDNA that served as material.

Sequenced material: peripheral blood. This rearrangement joins TRBV9 to TRBJ2-7; 7 positions match TRBD2. The clonotype was recovered from a man between 18 and 29 years old with active or convalescent COVID-19. The CDR3 DNA reads TGTGCCAGCAGCCCCTCGGGGGGTTCCTACGAGCAGTACTTC. This translates into CASSPSGGSYEQYF. Based on the CDR3 plus reference TRBV9 and TRBJ2-7, the full variable domain is DSGVTQTPKHLITATGQRVTLRCSPRSGDLSVYWYQQSLDQGLQFLIQYYNGEERAKGNILERFSAQQFPDLHSELNLSSLELGDSALYFCASSPSGGSYEQYFGPGTRLTVT.